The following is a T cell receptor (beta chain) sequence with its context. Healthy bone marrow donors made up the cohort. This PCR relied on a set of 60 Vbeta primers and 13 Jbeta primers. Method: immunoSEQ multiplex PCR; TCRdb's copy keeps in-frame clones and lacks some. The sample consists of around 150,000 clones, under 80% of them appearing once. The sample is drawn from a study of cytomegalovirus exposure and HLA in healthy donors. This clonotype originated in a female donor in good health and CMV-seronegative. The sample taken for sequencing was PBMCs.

The CDR3 sequence: CASSSSPGQGNEKLFF. The DNA for the CDR3 is TGTGCCAGCAGCTCCAGCCCGGGACAGGGGAATGAAAAACTGTTTTTT. The V gene is TRBV5-8, the J gene TRBJ1-4; 10 bases map to TRBD1. The CDR3 loop spans 16 amino acids. Germline V CDR1 and CDR2: SGHTS, YDEGEE. With V trimmed by 3 bases and J by 5 bases, 7 bases remained unmatched.